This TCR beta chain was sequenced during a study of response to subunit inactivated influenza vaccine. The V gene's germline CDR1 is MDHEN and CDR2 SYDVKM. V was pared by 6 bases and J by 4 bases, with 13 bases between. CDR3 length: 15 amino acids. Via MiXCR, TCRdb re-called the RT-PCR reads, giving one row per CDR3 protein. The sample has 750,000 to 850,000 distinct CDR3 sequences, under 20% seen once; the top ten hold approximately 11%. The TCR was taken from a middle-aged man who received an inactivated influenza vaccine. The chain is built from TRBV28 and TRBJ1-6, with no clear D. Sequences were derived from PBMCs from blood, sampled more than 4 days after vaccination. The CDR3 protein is CASRGFHGYNSPLHF. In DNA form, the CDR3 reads TGTGCCAGCAGGGGGTTTCACGGGTATAATTCACCCCTCCACTTT.